The sequence of this T cell receptor beta chain was determined in a study of T cell responses to AZD1222 COVID-19 vaccine. Study-level information: Investigators merged groups given second doses at roughly 4 or roughly 12 weeks.

About this clone itself: Its antigen is undetermined.

The repertoire was sequenced with immunoSEQ multiplex PCR; TCRdb's copy has only in-frame clones and lacks some. This sample carries 60,000 to 70,000 clones, roughly 80% of them seen once, and the ten largest clones take about 5.8%. Study findings and constraints: Repertoires were obtained only post-peak T cell response.

The TCR was taken from an adult in good health. The material sequenced was peripheral blood, taken on day 0 of AZD1222 vaccination.

The CDR3 is CATSRTTREQFF. The CDR3 DNA reads as TGTGCCACCAGTCGTACCACGCGTGAGCAGTTCTTC. The genes are TRBV24-1 and TRBJ2-1; no definite D call. V dropped 6 bases and J dropped 9 bases, with 11 bases sitting between them. In germline, CDR1 is KGHDR, CDR2 SFDVKD. The length of the CDR3 is 12 residues.